One and the same sample provided the 16 T cell receptor beta chains below, sequenced in a study of T cell changes during pregnancy in multiple sclerosis. Assay: immunoSEQ multiplex PCR; the TCRdb copy retains only in-frame clones and omits some. The sample yields about 96,000 clones, 85% to 95% seen once. The specimen comprised peripheral blood, sampled in the first trimester of pregnancy. The receptors shown here come from a female donor with multiple sclerosis, enrolled in a pregnancy study.

This chain joins TRBV28 and TRBJ1-2; D unresolved. Trimming left V 8 bases short and J 8 bases short, with 24 bases between. The CDR3 is 15 residues long. Germline CDR1 and CDR2: MDHEN and SYDVKM. The CDR3 here is CASHPEAITSRGYTF. The CDR3 DNA sequence: TGTGCCAGCCATCCAGAGGCCATAACCTCGAGGGGCTACACCTTC.

Here the CDR3 DNA reads TGTGCCAGCAGCGGGTACGAGCAGTACTTC. The encoded protein is CASSGYEQYF. The rearrangement joins TRBV2 to TRBJ2-7, with D unclear. Germline lookup yields CDR1 SNHLY and CDR2 FYNNEI. This CDR3 is 10 amino acids long. Between the trimmed V and J ends, which lost 6 bases and 4 bases, there was a span of 4 bases.

The gene calls are TRBV19 and TRBJ2-7, with 7 bases that match TRBD1. The germline gives CDR1 LNHDA, CDR2 SQIVND (reference sequence). The CDR3 has 15 residues. V dropped 1 base and J dropped 5; count of bases not matched to a gene: 8. CDR3: CASSIGGTVLDEQYF. The CDR3 region has the DNA TGTGCCAGTAGTATAGGGGGGACAGTGCTCGACGAGCAGTACTTC.

The rearrangement links TRBV23-1 to TRBJ2-7; TRBD1 matches 7 bases. TRBV23-1 is placed among ORFs of uncertain function. This CDR3 has 17 amino acids. V dropped 1 base and J dropped 4; count of bases not matched to a gene: 13. CDR3: CASSQLGDLRGLYEQYF. Written as DNA, the CDR3 is TGCGCCAGCAGTCAATTAGGGGATCTTAGGGGGCTTTACGAGCAGTACTTC.

V and J are TRBV19 and TRBJ2-3, with 10 nucleotides matching TRBD2. In germline, CDR1 is LNHDA, CDR2 SQIVND (reference sequence). The CDR3 length is 17 residues. V lost 3 bases, J lost 9 bases, and 15 bases stayed unmatched. The CDR3 nucleotides are TGTGCCAGTAGTATTCCGGGTAGCGGGGGGACGAGGGAAACGCAGTATTTT. Amino acid sequence: CASSIPGSGGTRETQYF.

This chain joins TRBV7-2 and TRBJ2-5; 15 bases line up with TRBD2. Trimming removed 5 bases from V and 5 bases from J; junction bases left unmatched: 9. The CDR3 sequence is 17 residues long. CDR1 SGHTA and CDR2 FQGNSA come from the germline V gene. Written as DNA, the CDR3 is TGTGCCAGCAGCCGCCGGACTAGCGGGAGGGCCTACGAGACCCAGTACTTC. Encoded protein: CASSRRTSGRAYETQYF.

The rearrangement uses TRBV5-4 and TRBJ2-7; D remains unclear. Germline CDR1 reads SGHNT; CDR2 reads YYREEE (reference sequence). Trimming stripped 0 bases from V and 0 bases from J, with 13 bases between. The CDR3 totals 16 residues. The CDR3 here is CASSLELQRGSYEQYF. The CDR3 DNA follows: TGTGCCAGCAGCTTGGAGCTGCAAAGAGGCTCCTACGAGCAGTACTTC. The full variable domain, with the rest looked up from reference TRBV5-4 and TRBJ2-7, is ETGVTQSPTHLIKTRGQQVTLRCSSQSGHNTVSWYQQALGQGPQFIFQYYREEENGRGNFPPRFSGLQFPNYSSELNVNALELDDSALYLCASSLELQRGSYEQYFGPGTRLTVT.

The V and J genes are TRBV9 and TRBJ2-3; 8 bases match TRBD2. The CDR3 totals 15 residues. Germline V gene data show CDR1 as SGDLS and CDR2 as YYNGEE. J was trimmed by 5 bases and V by 1 base; bases with no gene match: 6. In nucleotides, the CDR3 is TGTGCCAGCAGCGTATGGGGACTAGATCTAGATACGCAGTATTTT. It translates to CASSVWGLDLDTQYF.

This clone turned up a few times. The gene calls are TRBV29-1 and TRBJ2-1; D perhaps matches TRBD1 (6 bases). The V end lost 4 bases, the J end lost 1 base, and 17 bases lay between the germline ends. CDR3 length equals 16 residues. The V gene's germline CDR1 is SQVTM and CDR2 ANQGSEA. CDR3 bases: TGCAGCGTTGTTTTTTTCTTGGGGACATCCTACAATGAGCAGTTCTTC. It encodes CSVVFFLGTSYNEQFF.

J is TRBJ2-7 and V is TRBV7-3, with 7 bases matching TRBD2. The V and J ends lost 2 bases and 9 bases, in that order; junction bases with no gene match: 10. Germline CDR1 reads SGHTA; CDR2 reads FQGTGA. The CDR3 loop spans 14 amino acids. In DNA form, the CDR3 reads TGTGCCAGCAGCTTAGGTTCTAGCGGTGCGGTGCAGTACTTC. It is translated as CASSLGSSGAVQYF.

The chain employs TRBV6-1 and TRBJ1-4; 9 bases are shared with TRBD1. Per the germline V gene, CDR1 is MNHNS and CDR2 is SASEGT. This CDR3 spans 14 amino acids. V lost 7 bases, J lost 4 bases, and 4 bases stayed unmatched. The CDR3 sequence is CASTRQGVNEKLFF. Written as DNA, the CDR3 is TGTGCCAGCACCAGACAGGGGGTTAATGAAAAACTGTTTTTT.

The rearrangement uses TRBV2 and TRBJ1-5; a possible D gene is TRBD1 (6 bases). With 6 bases removed from V and 1 base from J, the gap between germline ends came to 13 bases. The CDR3 has 15 amino acids. In germline, CDR1 is SNHLY, CDR2 FYNNEI. The CDR3 reads CASRPGDRSNQPQHF. The CDR3 DNA sequence: TGTGCCAGCAGGCCAGGGGATCGGAGCAATCAGCCCCAGCATTTT.

This chain uses TRBV6-5 with TRBJ2-2; 7 bases map to TRBD1. J lost 4 bases, V lost 5 bases, and 7 bases had no gene match. The CDR3 covers 15 residues. CDR1 is MNHEY, CDR2 SVGAGI, per germline. Written as DNA, the CDR3 is TGTGCCAGCAGTGTGACGGGACAGCTCACCGGGGAGCTGTTTTTT. As protein: CASSVTGQLTGELFF.

This clone was recorded only once. This chain uses TRBV5-1 with TRBJ1-3, with D uncertain. The CDR3 is 15 residues long. Deletions cut 1 base from V and 0 bases from J, with 8 bases between. Germline V gene sequence: CDR1 SGHRS, CDR2 YFSETQ. The DNA of the CDR3 is TGCGCCAGCAGCTTGCGGGAGAGCTCTGGAAACACCATATATTTT. It specifies CASSLRESSGNTIYF.

In nucleotides, the CDR3 is TGTGCCAGCAGTGAAGAGCCCAGGGGAGTTCAGCCCCAGCATTTT. Encoded protein: CASSEEPRGVQPQHF. The chain has TRBV6-1 and TRBJ1-5, with D maybe TRBD1 (6 bases). Trimming took off 1 base at V and 6 bases at J, with 13 bases between the two ends. CDR1 is MNHNS and CDR2 is SASEGT in the germline V gene. The CDR3 consists of 15 residues.

The chain joins TRBV7-9 to TRBJ2-7, with D perhaps TRBD1 (5 bases). The CDR3 runs 16 residues. Trimming removed 2 bases from V and 2 bases from J, with 16 bases in between. Germline loops: CDR1 SEHNR, CDR2 FQNEAQ (reference sequence). CDR3 in amino acids: CASSLFKAGLTYEQYF. CDR3 bases: TGTGCCAGCAGCTTATTTAAAGCAGGGCTAACCTACGAGCAGTACTTC.